This TCR beta chain stems from a study of tumor-infiltrating lymphocytes in primary liver carcinoma. Study-wide findings and caveats: It was in tumors, not blood, that the top-250-clone fraction was significantly higher (p = 0.039).

Comment on this clonotype: Its antigen is undetermined. At one of its ends the junction is not consistent with the germline gene, which may arise from a read error.

This CDR3 is built from 16 residues. Germline CDR1 reads LGHNA; CDR2 reads YSLEER. Co-extracted RNA and DNA came from about 20-30 mg of unsorted bulk tissue. The template, 500 ng total RNA, yielded TCR beta cDNA made with a constant-region primer. ARM-PCR, slightly modified, supplied the TCR beta libraries through three nested multiplex PCR rounds. Rounds one and two of PCR, each of around 11 cycles, were primed with TRBV1-TRBV30 forward primers and a C-beta reverse primer. TCRdb recomputed calls from the multiplex PCR reads with MiXCR, one row per CDR3 protein. This table holds approximately 190,000 distinct CDR3 sequences, over 80% found once.

The receptor was derived from a man between 35 and 55 years old with primary liver carcinoma and hepatitis B virus infection. The sequenced sample consisted of tumor tissue from primary liver carcinoma. The rearrangement joins TRBV4-3 to TRBJ1-6; 10 positions match TRBD1. The CDR3 DNA sequence: TGCGCCAGCAGGTCCTGGGACAGGGGAAGGAATTTACCCCACCACTTT. It is translated as CASRSWDRGRNLPHHF.